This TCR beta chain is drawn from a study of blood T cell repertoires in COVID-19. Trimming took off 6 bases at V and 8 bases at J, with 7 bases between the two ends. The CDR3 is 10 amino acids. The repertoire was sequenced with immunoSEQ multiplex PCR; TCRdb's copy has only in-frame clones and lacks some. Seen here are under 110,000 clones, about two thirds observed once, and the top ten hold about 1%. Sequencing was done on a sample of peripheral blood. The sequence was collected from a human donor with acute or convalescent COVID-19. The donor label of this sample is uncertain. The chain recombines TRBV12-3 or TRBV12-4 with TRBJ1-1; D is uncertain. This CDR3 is CASSQFEAFF. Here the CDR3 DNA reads TGTGCCAGCAGCCAATTCGAAGCTTTCTTT.